This T cell receptor beta chain was sequenced in a study of T-cell reconstitution after alpha-beta-depleted transplantation in children. This CDR3 region has 15 residues. CDR1 is LNHDA and CDR2 is SQIVND in the germline V gene (reference sequence). The junction had 6 bases not matched to a gene; V was cut back by 6 bases and J by 7 bases. At least ten counts were recorded for this clonotype. As it was prepared, the TCRbeta library received unique molecular identifiers. TCRdb independently ran MiXCR on the PCR reads; one entry per CDR3 protein. The sample has 150,000 to 200,000 distinct CDR3 sequences; roughly 14% are singletons.

The chain combines TRBV19 with TRBJ2-1, with TRBD2 identical over 13 bases. Sequenced here: PBMCs from the stem cell graft donor, sampled from the stem cell graft. The source of this sequence is a human donor who donated a stem cell graft to a child with acute lymphoblastic leukemia. The CDR3 protein is CASSATSGGRNEQFF. The CDR3 DNA reads TGTGCCAGTAGCGCGACTAGCGGGGGGCGTAATGAGCAGTTCTTC.